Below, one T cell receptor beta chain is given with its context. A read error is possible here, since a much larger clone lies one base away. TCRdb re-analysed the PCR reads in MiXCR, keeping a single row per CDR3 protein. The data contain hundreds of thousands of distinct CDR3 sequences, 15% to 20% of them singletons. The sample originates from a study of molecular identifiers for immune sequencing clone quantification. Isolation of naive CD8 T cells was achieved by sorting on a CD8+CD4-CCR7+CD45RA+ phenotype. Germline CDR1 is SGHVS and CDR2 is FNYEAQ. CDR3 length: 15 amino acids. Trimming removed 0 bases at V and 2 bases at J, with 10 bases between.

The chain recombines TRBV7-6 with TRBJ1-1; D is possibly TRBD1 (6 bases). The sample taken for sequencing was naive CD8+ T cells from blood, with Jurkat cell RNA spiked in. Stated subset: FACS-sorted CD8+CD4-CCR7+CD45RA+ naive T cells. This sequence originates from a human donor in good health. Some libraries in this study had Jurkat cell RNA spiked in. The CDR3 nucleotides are TGTGCCAGCAGCTTAGCGACAGGCGAAAACACTGAAGCTTTCTTT. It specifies CASSLATGENTEAFF.